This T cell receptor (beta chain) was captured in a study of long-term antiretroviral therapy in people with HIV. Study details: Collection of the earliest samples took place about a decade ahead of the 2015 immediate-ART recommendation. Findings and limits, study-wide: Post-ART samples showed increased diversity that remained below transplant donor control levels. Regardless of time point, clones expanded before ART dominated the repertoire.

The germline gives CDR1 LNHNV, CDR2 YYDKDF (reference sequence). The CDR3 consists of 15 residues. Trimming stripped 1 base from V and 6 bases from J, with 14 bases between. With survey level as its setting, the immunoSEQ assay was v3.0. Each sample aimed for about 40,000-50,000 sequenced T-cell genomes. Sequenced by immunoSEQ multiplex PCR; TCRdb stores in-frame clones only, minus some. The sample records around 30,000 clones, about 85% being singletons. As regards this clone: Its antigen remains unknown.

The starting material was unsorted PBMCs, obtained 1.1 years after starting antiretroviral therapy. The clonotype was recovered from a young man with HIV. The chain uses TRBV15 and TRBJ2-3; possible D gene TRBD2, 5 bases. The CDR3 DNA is TGTGCCACCAGCAGAGCATCCGGGGATAGGGATACGCAGTATTTT. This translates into CATSRASGDRDTQYF. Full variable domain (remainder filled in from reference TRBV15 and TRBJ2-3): DAMVIQNPRYQVTQFGKPVTLSCSQTLNHNVMYWYQQKSSQAPKLLFHYYDKDFNNEADTPDNFQSRRPNTSFCFLDIRSPGLGDTAMYLCATSRASGDRDTQYFGPGTRLTVL.